Here is one T cell receptor beta chain with its context. Antigen unknown. This specimen includes other DNA sequences encoding the same CDR3. Trimming left V 3 bases short and J 3 bases short, with 5 bases between. The CDR3 spans 12 residues. This record belongs to a study of T cell responses to AZD1222 COVID-19 vaccine. General study results and limits: Clonal diversity was possibly underestimated, and the donors were mostly white British, with more females.

Sequencing used immunoSEQ multiplex PCR; TCRdb keeps in-frame clones, though not all of them. This sample has around 150,000 clones, with around 94% found just once. V gene TRBV12-3 or TRBV12-4 combines with J gene TRBJ1-1, with D hard to call. The sequence came from an adult in good health. Sequencing was performed on peripheral blood, taken on day 0 of AZD1222 vaccination. CDR3 residues: CASSLRDTEAFF. In nucleotides, the CDR3 is TGTGCCAGCAGTTTGCGGGACACTGAAGCTTTCTTT.